Given below is one T cell receptor beta chain in context. These data come from a study of blood T cell repertoires in COVID-19. Germline CDR1 reads MDHEN; CDR2 reads SYDVKM. This CDR3 is built from 13 residues. V lost 10 bases, J lost 0 bases, and 9 bases lay in between. Generated by immunoSEQ multiplex PCR, the TCRdb table keeps only in-frame clones and is missing some. The profile shows 100,000 to 150,000 clones, approximately 79% of them singletons. Participants came from some 26 US areas, aged about 18 to 89 years. The TCR was taken from a man in his forties with acute COVID-19. The rearrangement uses TRBV28 and TRBJ1-4; unclear D gene. Sequenced material: PBMCs or T cells enriched from blood (not recorded which). CDR3 in amino acids: CATQNPTNEKLFF. The CDR3 nucleotides are TGTGCCACCCAAAATCCAACTAATGAAAAACTGTTTTTT.